This entry is about one TCR beta chain. Its target is not known. The data derive from a study of T-cell reconstitution after alpha-beta-depleted transplantation in children. Study-wide findings and caveats: Alpha-beta T cells about two months after transplant reportedly derived from several hundred expanded graft clones. A year had passed since transplant, and T-cell counts and diversity by then came mostly from newly produced T cells. The origin of high day-60 TCRbeta diversity in some patients lay in surviving recipient T cells and thymic progenitors.

Researchers prepared the TCRbeta library using unique molecular identifiers, the study reports. TCRdb used MiXCR to reprocess the PCR reads, holding one entry per CDR3 protein. The table lists a few hundred thousand distinct CDR3 sequences, more than 20% of them singletons, with roughly 5% in the top ten. Germline V gene data show CDR1 as SQVTM and CDR2 as ANQGSEA. The CDR3 covers 13 residues. Trimming took 7 bases from V and 4 from J; bases not matched to a gene: 8. The V call is TRBV29-1, the J call TRBJ2-7; 9 bases are a match to TRBD2. The receptor comes from a female patient aged 2-9 years who had a stem cell transplant for congenital amegakaryocytic thrombocytopenia, so the T cells may come from the graft donor. Sequenced here: PBMCs, mostly from graft donor cells, sampled 360 days after TCRalphabeta/CD19-depleted stem cell transplant. The CDR3, as DNA: TGCAGCGCGGCGGGAGGGGGCAGGTACGAGCAGTACTTC. It codes for CSAAGGGRYEQYF.